This T cell receptor beta chain was captured by sequencing in a study of T cell repertoires in cytomegalovirus infection. Whole-study context: CMV infection and matching HLA type were both indicated by public TCR beta signatures. General study findings and limits: The response measured ex vivo was dominated by TCR beta clonotypes (HLA-C-restricted and CMV-specific). Totalled public TCR beta family frequency picked out people who carried CMV plus the relevant HLA.

V lost 0 bases, J lost 6 bases, and 6 bases lay in between. This CDR3 spans 12 amino acids. Germline assignment: CDR1 SQVTM and CDR2 ANQGSEA. TCRdb reprocessed the reads via MiXCR and lists one record per CDR3 protein. Of 300,000 to 450,000 distinct CDR3 sequences detected, about a sixth appear once; the ten largest clones hold 7.5% to 9%. This clonotype was seen a handful of times. Its target is unknown. V gene TRBV29-1 combines with J gene TRBJ2-1; D uncertain. Sequencing was carried out using PBMCs. The source is a human donor in good health (CMV status not recorded). Some clones in this sample may be carry-over from other donors' samples. CDR3 region: CSVEDLPNEQFF. Here the CDR3 DNA reads TGCAGCGTTGAAGATTTACCCAATGAGCAGTTCTTC.